What follows is one T cell receptor (beta chain) and its context. The germline CDR1 and CDR2 sequences are MRHNA and SNTAGT. V dropped 4 bases and J dropped 5 bases, with 17 bases sitting between them. The CDR3 extends over 15 amino acids. The data originate from a study of control samples from healthy donors and cancer patients. TCRdb's copy holds only in-frame clones and misses some; the assay was immunoSEQ multiplex PCR. Seen here are hundreds of thousands of clones, 75% to 95% observed once, and the top ten hold roughly 6.4%. The chain uses TRBV6-4 and TRBJ2-5; TRBD1 might be the D (6 bases). The sequence was obtained from a man aged 35 to 55 with head and neck cancer. The source material was PBMCs. The CDR3 DNA reads TGTGCCAGCAGTGTGTTGGCGGGCCAGGGGGAGACCCAGTACTTC. It translates to CASSVLAGQGETQYF.